The 20 T cell receptor beta chains reported below all come from one sample, sequenced in a study of T-cell memory formation after mild COVID-19. MiXCR, applied by TCRdb to the 5' RACE reads, yields one record per CDR3 protein. The table records some 310,000 distinct CDR3 sequences, 20% of them present only once. The source material was PBMCs or a T cell subset sorted from them (not recorded which). These TCRs come from a man aged 18 to 29 who had mild COVID-19 (a few samples of this study predate the infection). Cell type and time point are not known.

This clonotype was seen a few times. The chain uses TRBV6-2 or TRBV6-3 and TRBJ2-7, with 10 nucleotides matching TRBD1. V trimming: 8 bases; J trimming: 0 bases; junction bases outside the gene matches: 7. CDR1 MNHEY and CDR2 SVGEGT come from the germline V gene. CDR3 length: 15 residues. CDR3 protein: CASHRTGGPSYEQYV. In DNA, the CDR3 is TGTGCCAGCCACCGGACAGGGGGTCCCTCCTACGAGCAGTACGTC.

This clonotype showed up many times. V gene TRBV12-3 or TRBV12-4 combines with J gene TRBJ2-7; D remains ambiguous. The length of the CDR3 is 13 residues. V dropped 3 bases and J dropped 4 bases, with 10 bases sitting between them. The CDR3 DNA follows: TGTGCCAGCAGTTTGGCGCGTGGTTACGAGCAGTACTTC. Protein sequence: CASSLARGYEQYF.

The V gene is TRBV12-3 or TRBV12-4, the J gene TRBJ1-1; no firm D call. CDR3 length: 12 residues. V was clipped by 3 bases and J by 3 bases, with 5 bases between them. The DNA of the CDR3 is TGTGCCAGCAGTTTCGCTGACACTGAAGCTTTCTTT. Amino acids: CASSFADTEAFF.

The sample holds a few counts of this clonotype. The genes are TRBV7-9 and TRBJ1-2; D unresolved. The CDR3 runs 14 residues. Per germline, CDR1 SEHNR and CDR2 FQNEAQ (reference sequence). V lost 5 bases and J 2 bases, leaving 12 bases between the germline ends. CDR3 nucleotides: TGTGCCAGCAGCCGACGGACGGTAAACTATGGCTACACCTTC. Translated: CASSRRTVNYGYTF.

The rearrangement links TRBV2 to TRBJ2-4; tentative D call: TRBD1 (6 bases). The germline V and J ends were trimmed by 6 bases and 4 bases, with 16 bases remaining between them. There are 15 residues in the CDR3. Germline values: CDR1 SNHLY, CDR2 FYNNEI. The CDR3 DNA reads TGTGCCAGCAGAAAGGGGGTCTTAGCAAAAAACATTCAGTACTTC. The encoded protein is CASRKGVLAKNIQYF.

The chain carries TRBV2 and TRBJ2-1; D gene ambiguous. Germline V gene lookup returns CDR1 SNHLY and CDR2 FYNNEI. V dropped 7 bases and J dropped 5 bases, with 12 bases sitting between them. The CDR3 has 13 amino acids. The CDR3 DNA is TGTGCCAGCACCACCGCCTCGGACAATGAGCAGTTCTTC. This encodes CASTTASDNEQFF.

On this clonotype: One junction end does not reproduce the germline sequence, and a read error may be involved. In DNA form, the CDR3 reads TGTTCCAGCAGCTTAATCGGGAACACTGAAGCTTTCTTT. Amino acids: CSSSLIGNTEAFF. This chain links TRBV7-2 with TRBJ1-1; D gene ambiguous. There are 13 residues in the CDR3. The germline V gene has CDR1 SGHTA and CDR2 FQGNSA. Full variable domain (outside the CDR3, taken from reference TRBV7-2 and TRBJ1-1): GAGVSQSPSNKVTEKGKDVELRCDPISGHTALYWYRQSLGQGLEFLIYFQGNSAPDKSGLPSDRFSAERTGGSVSTLTIQRTQQEDSAVYLCSSSLIGNTEAFFGQGTRLTVV.

The rearrangement links TRBV10-3 to TRBJ2-3; D not resolved. The ends were cut back, 4 bases at V and 5 bases at J, with 7 bases in the middle. The CDR3 is 12 residues long. Germline V gene data show CDR1 as ENHRY and CDR2 as SYGVKD. CDR3 nucleotides: TGTGCCATCAGTGGGTCCCTAGATACGCAGTATTTT. Translated, it gives CAISGSLDTQYF.

The table lists this clonotype with a few counts. The chain has TRBV19 and TRBJ2-2, with D tentatively TRBD2 (6 bases). CDR3 length: 13 residues. CDR1 is LNHDA, CDR2 SQIVND, per germline (reference sequence). V dropped 5 bases and J dropped 7 bases, with 11 bases sitting between them. The CDR3 nucleotides are TGTGCCAGTAGTTCCCAGGGAGGCGGGGAGCTGTTTTTT. This translates into CASSSQGGGELFF.

V gene TRBV12-3 or TRBV12-4 combines with J gene TRBJ2-3; perhaps TRBD2 as D (5 bases). The CDR3 sequence is 13 residues long. The V gene lost 5 bases and the J gene lost 5 bases, with 11 bases spanning the gap. CDR3 sequence reads: CASSPGVGDTQYF. The CDR3 region has the DNA TGTGCCAGCAGTCCCGGGGTGGGAGATACGCAGTATTTT.

This clonotype appeared a few times. This chain joins TRBV7-2 and TRBJ2-3; TRBD1 is a possible D gene (6 bases). Germline loops: CDR1 SGHTA, CDR2 FQGNSA. With 0 bases removed from V and 6 bases from J, the gap between germline ends came to 13 bases. The CDR3 consists of 15 residues. CDR3 sequence: CASSLAGARADTQYF. The CDR3 DNA reads as TGTGCCAGCAGCTTAGCGGGGGCCCGAGCGGATACGCAGTATTTT.

This clonotype showed up just a few times. This chain joins TRBV3-1 and TRBJ2-2; tentative D call: TRBD1 (6 bases). The CDR3 covers 15 residues. V was trimmed by 0 bases and J by 7 bases, leaving 12 bases between them. Germline CDR1 reads LGHDT; CDR2 reads YNNKEL (reference sequence). CDR3 loop: CASSQEAGADGELFF. DNA of the CDR3: TGTGCCAGCAGCCAAGAGGCAGGGGCGGACGGGGAGCTGTTTTTT.

This sequence joins TRBV12-3 or TRBV12-4 and TRBJ1-2; a weak D match, TRBD1 (6 bases). The CDR3 length is 13 residues. Trimming removed 5 bases from V and 4 bases from J, with 11 bases in between. CDR3 nucleotides: TGTGCCAGCAGTACTAGGGGGGGCTATGGCTACACCTTC. Translating gives CASSTRGGYGYTF.

This clonotype was observed a few times. V is TRBV7-8 and J is TRBJ1-5; perhaps TRBD1 as D (5 bases). The V end was cut by 1 base, the J end by 6 bases, with 13 bases between. The CDR3 contains 15 residues. Germline CDR1 is SGHVS and CDR2 is FQNEAQ. CDR3 nucleotides: TGTGCCAGCAGCTTAGAGGGGATTTCAGGTCAGCCCCAGCATTTT. This sequence encodes CASSLEGISGQPQHF.

The J gene is TRBJ2-3, the V gene TRBV5-1, with 8 bases that match TRBD1. V gave up 4 bases and J gave up 8 bases; unmatched junction bases: 9. This CDR3 comprises 14 residues. CDR1 is SGHRS, CDR2 YFSETQ, per germline. CDR3 DNA sequence: TGCGCCAGCAGCCCTACCGGACAGGGTGGTACGCAGTATTTT. This translates into CASSPTGQGGTQYF.

The chain couples TRBV12-3 or TRBV12-4 to TRBJ2-7, with D tentatively TRBD2 (5 bases). Trimming shortened V by 3 bases and J by 6 bases, and 18 bases separated the two germline ends. The CDR3 is 15 amino acids. The CDR3 bases are TGTGCCAGCAGTTTGGGATCGGAGGAGTTCAGCGAGCAGTACTTC. It encodes CASSLGSEEFSEQYF.

The chain couples TRBV5-1 to TRBJ2-7; 7 positions match TRBD1. Germline V gene lookup returns CDR1 SGHRS and CDR2 YFSETQ. J gave up 1 base and V 1 base, and 2 bases lay outside the gene matches. This CDR3 spans 14 amino acids. The DNA of the CDR3 is TGCGCCAGCAGCTTGACAGGGGCTTCCTACGAGCAGTACTTC. This sequence encodes CASSLTGASYEQYF.

The rearrangement uses TRBV9 and TRBJ2-1; maybe TRBD2 (6 bases). V lost 5 bases and J lost 5, with 11 bases in between. This CDR3 is 13 amino acids long. Germline values: CDR1 SGDLS, CDR2 YYNGEE. CDR3 residues: CASRREENNEQFF. For the CDR3, the DNA is TGTGCCAGCAGAAGGGAGGAGAACAATGAGCAGTTCTTC.

In this sample, this clonotype turned up a few times. The chain is built from TRBV6-6 and TRBJ1-2, with TRBD1 identical over 8 bases. This CDR3 spans 14 amino acids. The junction had 3 bases not matched to a gene; V was cut back by 2 bases and J by 4 bases. Germline V lookup: CDR1 MNHNY, CDR2 SVGAGI (reference sequence). The DNA for the CDR3 is TGTGCCAGCAGTTACCGGACAGGGATCTATGGCTACACCTTC. As protein: CASSYRTGIYGYTF.

The CDR3 DNA reads TGTGCCAGCAGGAATGCTCTCAACACCGGGGAGCTGTTTTTT. The encoded protein is CASRNALNTGELFF. This rearrangement joins TRBV2 to TRBJ2-2, with unresolved D. The CDR3 length is 14 residues. Between the trimmed V and J ends, which lost 6 bases and 2 bases, there was a span of 10 bases. Germline CDR1 is SNHLY and CDR2 is FYNNEI. The variable domain in full, completed from reference TRBV2 and TRBJ2-2, reads EPEVTQTPSHQVTQMGQEVILRCVPISNHLYFYWYRQILGQKVEFLVSFYNNEISEKSEIFDDQFSVERPDGSNFTLKIRSTKLEDSAMYFCASRNALNTGELFFGEGSRLTVL.